The following is a T cell receptor (beta chain) sequence with its context. The source of the sample is a study of neoadjuvant anti-PD-1 for oral cavity cancer. Overall study context: Before surgery, most patients got three to four biweekly 3 mg/kg nivolumab doses.

Sequencing used immunoSEQ multiplex PCR; TCRdb keeps in-frame clones, though not all of them. Altogether approximately 15,000 clones are present, 67% being singletons, with the ten largest covering just over 2.5%. V dropped 0 bases and J dropped 4 bases, with 24 bases sitting between them. This CDR3 is built from 20 residues. The germline gives CDR1 SGHNT, CDR2 YENEEA. The chain employs TRBV11-3 and TRBJ2-2; tentative D call: TRBD2 (6 bases). The source is a person aged 35 to 85 with oral cavity squamous cell carcinoma. The sequences come from PBMCs, collected before nivolumab (anti-PD-1) treatment. CDR3 DNA sequence: TGTGCCAGCAGCTTAGAACCGGCTTTTAGCGGAGGGGCGGCCACCGGGGAGCTGTTTTTT. This codes for CASSLEPAFSGGAATGELFF.